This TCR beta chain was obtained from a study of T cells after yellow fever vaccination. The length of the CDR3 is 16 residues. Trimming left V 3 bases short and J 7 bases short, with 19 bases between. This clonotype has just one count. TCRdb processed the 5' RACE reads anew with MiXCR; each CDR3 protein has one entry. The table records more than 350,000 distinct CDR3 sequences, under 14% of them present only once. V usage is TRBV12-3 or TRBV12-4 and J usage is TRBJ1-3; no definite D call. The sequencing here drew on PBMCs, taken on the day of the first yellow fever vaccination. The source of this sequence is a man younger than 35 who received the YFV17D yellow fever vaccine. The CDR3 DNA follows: TGTGCCAGCAGTTTTGTTTCCCACGGGGTTTTCAACACCATATATTTT. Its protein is CASSFVSHGVFNTIYF.